This T cell receptor (beta chain) was recovered during a study of blood T cell repertoires in COVID-19. Whole-study context: Nucleic acid was either cDNA or gDNA, and it came from T cells, B-cell-depleted T cells, or PBMCs.

Seattle researchers signed up patients amid active infection and tracked them longitudinally. How the authors handled the data: Nucleated cell counts were estimated from reference gene primer amplification. Sequencing was performed with immunoSEQ multiplex PCR; in TCRdb, only in-frame clones are kept and a portion is missing. That table gives V, J and clone size, and the DNA gave D and trimming. The sample carries roughly 150,000 clones, approximately 91% recorded once. This sequence originates from a man between 18 and 29 years old with COVID-19, enrolled during active disease. Sequenced material: peripheral blood.

The chain's CDR3 is CASAGGGIQPQHF. The CDR3 region has the DNA TGTGCCAGTGCAGGGGGTGGAATCCAGCCCCAGCATTTT. V gene TRBV19 combines with J gene TRBJ1-5; the match to TRBD1 covers 7 bases. Trimming removed 8 bases from V and 7 bases from J; junction bases left unmatched: 8. This CDR3 comprises 13 residues. From germline, CDR1 is LNHDA and CDR2 SQIVND (reference sequence).